The 7 T cell receptor beta chains below were found in one sample sequenced in a study of blood T cell repertoires in COVID-19. Data came from immunoSEQ multiplex PCR; TCRdb stores just in-frame clones and leaves some out. The data hold over 100,000 clones, with approximately 87% observed a single time. Sequenced: peripheral blood. The receptor source for this set is a woman aged 50 to 60 with acute or convalescent COVID-19.

V gene TRBV6-5 combines with J gene TRBJ1-6; D call uncertain. CDR3 size: 14 residues. The V gene's germline CDR1 is MNHEY and CDR2 SVGAGI. Trimming took 10 bases from V and 0 from J, leaving 10 bases between them. The CDR3 sequence: CATLGLSYNSPLHF. The CDR3 coding sequence is TGTGCCACTCTCGGACTCTCCTATAATTCACCCCTCCACTTT.

The chain combines TRBV29-1 with TRBJ1-1, with TRBD1 as a possible D gene (5 bases). Germline values: CDR1 SQVTM, CDR2 ANQGSEA. The ends were cut back, 6 bases at V and 4 bases at J, with 12 bases in the middle. There are 12 residues in the CDR3. The CDR3 DNA reads as TGCAGCGTCAGCCAGGGTGCCACTGAAGCTTTCTTT. Its translation: CSVSQGATEAFF.

This clone was seen just once. The rearrangement uses TRBV15 and TRBJ1-2; D unresolved. The CDR3 has 13 amino acids. The germline V gene encodes CDR1 LNHNV and CDR2 YYDKDF (reference sequence). Trimming removed 4 bases from V and 7 bases from J, with 13 bases in between. The CDR3 nucleotides are TGTGCCACCAGCACTGAAGTACGGAGTGGCTACACCTTC. This encodes CATSTEVRSGYTF.

This clone was detected once. This chain joins TRBV6-5 and TRBJ1-5; perhaps TRBD1 as D (6 bases). Germline values: CDR1 MNHEY, CDR2 SVGAGI. CDR3 size: 15 residues. Trimming shortened V by 5 bases and J by 9 bases, and 20 bases separated the two germline ends. CDR3 amino acids: CASSNGQFPYLPQHF. CDR3 nucleotides: TGTGCCAGCAGTAACGGACAGTTTCCTTATTTGCCCCAGCATTTT.

V gene TRBV21-1 combines with J gene TRBJ2-7; the table calls TRBD2, which could not be checked here. TRBV21-1 is flagged as a pseudogene. The CDR3 has 14 amino acids. CDR3 sequence (DNA): TGTGCCAGCAGCAGGGAGACTTATTTCTACGAGCAGTACTTC. Protein product: CASSRETYFYEQYF.

The chain is built from TRBV28 and TRBJ1-2; no firm D call. CDR3 length equals 11 residues. V shed 8 bases and J shed 4 bases, with 8 bases lying between them. Germline CDR1 MDHEN, CDR2 SYDVKM. CDR3: CASEGSYGYTF. The CDR3, as DNA: TGTGCCAGCGAGGGTTCCTATGGCTACACCTTC.

This clone was counted only a few times. The chain is built from TRBV18 and TRBJ1-6; 7 nucleotides match TRBD1. The CDR3 loop spans 15 amino acids. The V and J ends lost 4 bases and 7 bases, in that order; junction bases with no gene match: 7. Germline V gene sequence: CDR1 KGHSH, CDR2 LQKENI. CDR3 coding DNA: TGTGCCAGCTCACGCCTGGGGGACAGCAATTCACCCCTCCACTTT. This encodes CASSRLGDSNSPLHF.